This is a list of T cell receptor beta chains from one sample in a study of T cell responses to AZD1222 COVID-19 vaccine. The repertoire was sequenced with immunoSEQ multiplex PCR; TCRdb's copy has only in-frame clones and lacks some. This sample carries 130,000 or so clones, 91% of them seen once, and the ten largest clones take 5% to 6%. This specimen was peripheral blood, taken on day 0 of AZD1222 vaccination. The receptor set was obtained from an adult in good health. Each CDR3 is given with its conserved first and last residue. D genes are given only for firm matches. For some rows the clone size is stated as once, few or many, or as a class when expanded; others skip it.

j_call d_call v_call clone_size cdr3_nt cdr3_aa
TRBJ1-5 - TRBV19 - TGTGCCAGTAGTATGGCGGGATCTACATCAGCGGCCCAGCATTTT CASSMAGSTSAAQHF
TRBJ1-1 - TRBV2 - TGTGCCAGCAGGGACCCGACCACTGAAGCTTTCTTT CASRDPTTEAFF
TRBJ2-3 - TRBV27 once TGTGCCAGCAGTTTACCTATGCATAAAACTGCGGGGACAGTTAGCACAGATACGCAGTATTTT CASSLPMHKTAGTVSTDTQYF
TRBJ1-1 - TRBV27 - TGTGCCAGCAGTTACAGGTCGTACACTGAAGCTTTCTTT CASSYRSYTEAFF
TRBJ1-5 - TRBV30 - TGTGCCTGGAGTGTAGGGGGGGCGAGCAATCAGCCCCAGCATTTT CAWSVGGASNQPQHF
TRBJ2-3 TRBD1 TRBV19 - TGTGCCAGTACCACGGGACAGGTGGTATTTAGCACAGATACGCAGTATTTT CASTTGQVVFSTDTQYF
TRBJ1-5 - TRBV19 - TGTGCCAGTAGTAGAGGGGTCGGGCAGTTGGGCAATCAGCCCCAGCATTTT CASSRGVGQLGNQPQHF
TRBJ1-1 TRBD1 TRBV2 - TGTGCCAGCAGGGACAGGGTCTATGGCACTGAAGCTTTCTTT CASRDRVYGTEAFF
TRBJ2-6 TRBD1 TRBV7-9 - TGTGCCAGCAGCTTTAATGGACAGGCGTTCTCTGGGGCCAACGTCCTGACTTTC CASSFNGQAFSGANVLTF
TRBJ2-3 - TRBV7-3 - TGTGCCAGCAGCTTCACCGGTACTAGCACAGATACGCAGTATTTT CASSFTGTSTDTQYF
TRBJ1-1 TRBD1 TRBV19 - TGTGCCAGTAGTATGGACAGGGGCTCGAACACTGAAGCTTTCTTT CASSMDRGSNTEAFF
TRBJ2-7 TRBD1 TRBV11-2 - TGTGCCAGCAGCTTCAGGGGGCCCCACTACGAGCAGTACTTC CASSFRGPHYEQYF
TRBJ2-7 - TRBV4-2 few TGTGCCAGCAGCCAAGAGCTAGCAAGAGAGCAGTACTTC CASSQELAREQYF
TRBJ2-7 - TRBV10-1 - TGCGCCAGCAGTGAGGGAGGGAGCTACGAGCAGTACTTC CASSEGGSYEQYF
TRBJ1-1 - TRBV5-1 - TGCGCCAGCAGCTTGGAGGGACTGGGGAATGAAGCTTTCTTT CASSLEGLGNEAFF
TRBJ2-7 TRBD1 TRBV18 once TGTGCCAGCTCACCAGAGACAGGGGTTCCCTACGAGCAGTACTTC CASSPETGVPYEQYF
TRBJ1-6 - TRBV6-2/TRBV6-3 - TGTGCCAGCAGTTATATAGGGAGCTCACCCCTCCACTTT CASSYIGSSPLHF
TRBJ1-4 TRBD1 TRBV19 - TGTGCCAGTAGTATTGGGACAGGAAATAATGAAAAACTGTTTTTT CASSIGTGNNEKLFF
TRBJ1-1 TRBD1 TRBV5-4 - TGTGCCAGCAGCAGTCCGGGACAGCAAGCTTTCTTT CASSSPGQQAFF
TRBJ2-7 - TRBV2 - TGTGCCAGCAGCCCGGACGGAGGACGCGAGCAGTACTTC CASSPDGGREQYF
TRBJ1-2 - TRBV6-5 - TGTGCCAGCAGTTACAACAGCTATGGCTACACCTTC CASSYNSYGYTF
TRBJ1-5 TRBD1 TRBV2 - TGTGCCAGCGGACAGGAAGATCAGCCCCAGCATTTT CASGQEDQPQHF
TRBJ1-2 - TRBV6-5 - TGTGCCAGCAGTCGGAAAGGGGGGTATGGCTACACCTTC CASSRKGGYGYTF
TRBJ1-6 - TRBV6-1 - TGTGCCAGCAGTGAAATGGCCGGTTCTAATTCACCCCTCCACTTT CASSEMAGSNSPLHF
TRBJ2-2 - TRBV11-2 - TGTGCCAGCAGCTCCCCCCAACAGACAGCGAACACCGGGGAGCTGTTTTTT CASSSPQQTANTGELFF
TRBJ1-1 - TRBV7-9 - TGTGCCAGCAGCCCAGAAGGGACTGAAGCTTTCTTT CASSPEGTEAFF
TRBJ1-1 - TRBV3-1/TRBV3-2 - TGTGCCAGCAGCCTGGTCGGGGGAGGGAACACTGAAGCTTTCTTT CASSLVGGGNTEAFF
TRBJ2-1 - TRBV7-9 - TGTGCCAGCAGCTCCAGGGGTTCTCTTAACAATGAGCAGTTCTTC CASSSRGSLNNEQFF
TRBJ2-7 TRBD2 TRBV25-1 - TGTGCCAGCAGTGAAGGACTAGCGAGCTACGAGCAGTACTTC CASSEGLASYEQYF
TRBJ2-1 TRBD2 TRBV6-4 - TGTGCCAGCAGTGTAGAAACTAGCGGGCATGAGCAGTTCTTC CASSVETSGHEQFF
TRBJ1-4 - TRBV24-1 - TGTGCCACCTGCCTAGGGGAAAAACTGTTTTTT CATCLGEKLFF
TRBJ2-7 - TRBV7-9 - TGTGCCAGCAGCTCCGACAGGACCTCCTACGAGCAGTACTTC CASSSDRTSYEQYF
TRBJ1-5 - TRBV7-3 - TGTGCCAGCAGCTTAGGCCCGCCCCAGCATTTT CASSLGPPQHF